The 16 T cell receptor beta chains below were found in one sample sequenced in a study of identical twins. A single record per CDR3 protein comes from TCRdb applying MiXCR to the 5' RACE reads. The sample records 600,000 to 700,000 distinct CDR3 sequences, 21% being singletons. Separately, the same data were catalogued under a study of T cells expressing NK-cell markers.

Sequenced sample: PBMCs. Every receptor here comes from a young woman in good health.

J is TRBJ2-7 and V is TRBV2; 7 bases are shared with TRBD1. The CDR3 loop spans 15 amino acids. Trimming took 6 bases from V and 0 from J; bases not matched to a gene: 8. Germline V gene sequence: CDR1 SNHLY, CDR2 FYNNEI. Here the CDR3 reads CASRFTGDHSYEQYF. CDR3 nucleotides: TGTGCCAGCAGATTCACAGGGGACCACTCCTACGAGCAGTACTTC. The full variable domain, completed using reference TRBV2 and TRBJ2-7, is EPEVTQTPSHQVTQMGQEVILRCVPISNHLYFYWYRQILGQKVEFLVSFYNNEISEKSEIFDDQFSVERPDGSNFTLKIRSTKLEDSAMYFCASRFTGDHSYEQYFGPGTRLTVT.

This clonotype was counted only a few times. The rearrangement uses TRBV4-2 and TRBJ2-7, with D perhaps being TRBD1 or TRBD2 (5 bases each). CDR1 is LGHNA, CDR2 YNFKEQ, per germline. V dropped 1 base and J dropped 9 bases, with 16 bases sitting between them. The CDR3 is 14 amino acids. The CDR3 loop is CASSQVSGQPGQYF. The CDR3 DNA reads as TGTGCCAGCAGCCAAGTATCGGGGCAGCCCGGGCAGTACTTC.

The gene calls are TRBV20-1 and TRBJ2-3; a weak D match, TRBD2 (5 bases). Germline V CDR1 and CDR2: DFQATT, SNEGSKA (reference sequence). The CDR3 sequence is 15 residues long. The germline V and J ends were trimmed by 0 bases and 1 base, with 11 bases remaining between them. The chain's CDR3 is CSARDRGSRTDTQYF. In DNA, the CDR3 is TGCAGTGCTAGAGATCGGGGTTCCCGCACAGATACGCAGTATTTT.

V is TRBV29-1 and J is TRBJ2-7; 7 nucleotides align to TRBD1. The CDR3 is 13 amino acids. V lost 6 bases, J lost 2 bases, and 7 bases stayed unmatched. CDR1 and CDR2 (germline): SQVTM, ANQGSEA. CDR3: CSVRGQGPYEQYF. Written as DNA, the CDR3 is TGCAGCGTGAGGGGGCAGGGACCCTACGAGCAGTACTTC.

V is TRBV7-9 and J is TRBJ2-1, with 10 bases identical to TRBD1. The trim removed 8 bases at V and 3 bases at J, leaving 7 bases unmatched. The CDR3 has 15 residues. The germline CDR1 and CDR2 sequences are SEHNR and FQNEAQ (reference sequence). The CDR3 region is CASSSGQGDYNEQFF. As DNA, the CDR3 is TGTGCCAGCTCCTCCGGACAGGGGGACTACAATGAGCAGTTCTTC.

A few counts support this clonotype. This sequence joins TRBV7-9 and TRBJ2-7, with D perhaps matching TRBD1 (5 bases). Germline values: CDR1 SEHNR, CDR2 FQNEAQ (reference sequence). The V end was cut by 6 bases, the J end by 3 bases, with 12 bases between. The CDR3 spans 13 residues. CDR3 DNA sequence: TGTGCCAGCAGTTCTAGACAGATCTACGAGCAGTACTTC. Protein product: CASSSRQIYEQYF.

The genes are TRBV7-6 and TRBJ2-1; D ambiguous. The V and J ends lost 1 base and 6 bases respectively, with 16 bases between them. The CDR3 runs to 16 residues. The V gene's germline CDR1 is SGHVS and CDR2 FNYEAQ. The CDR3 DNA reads TGTGCCAGCAGCTTAGAGGCCAGGCAATCTCCCAATGAGCAGTTCTTC. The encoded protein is CASSLEARQSPNEQFF. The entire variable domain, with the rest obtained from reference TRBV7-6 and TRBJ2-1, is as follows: GAGVSQSPRYKVTKRGQDVALRCDPISGHVSLYWYRQALGQGPEFLTYFNYEAQQDKSGLPNDRFSAERPEGSISTLTIQRTEQRDSAMYRCASSLEARQSPNEQFFGPGTRLTVL.

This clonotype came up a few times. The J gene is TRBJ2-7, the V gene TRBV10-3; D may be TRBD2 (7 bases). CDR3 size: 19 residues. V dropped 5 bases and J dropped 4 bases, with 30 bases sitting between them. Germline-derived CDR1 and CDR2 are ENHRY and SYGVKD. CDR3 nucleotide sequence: TGTGCCATCAGTCCAGCCGCGGGGACGGGGGGACACACGGCTTACGAGCAGTACTTC. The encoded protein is CAISPAAGTGGHTAYEQYF.

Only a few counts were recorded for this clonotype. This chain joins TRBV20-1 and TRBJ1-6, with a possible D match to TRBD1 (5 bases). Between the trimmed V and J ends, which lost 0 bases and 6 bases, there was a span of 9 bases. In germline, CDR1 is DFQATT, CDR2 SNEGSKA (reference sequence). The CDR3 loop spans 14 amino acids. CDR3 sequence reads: CSAREGQANSPLHF. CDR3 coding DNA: TGCAGTGCTAGAGAGGGGCAGGCTAATTCACCCCTCCACTTT.

The DNA for the CDR3 is TGTGCCATCAGTGACGTAATAGCGGCAACCTACGAGCAGTACTTC. Protein product: CAISDVIAATYEQYF. V is TRBV10-3 and J is TRBJ2-7; tentative D call: TRBD2 (6 bases). V dropped 3 bases and J dropped 2 bases, with 14 bases sitting between them. Germline V gives CDR1 ENHRY, CDR2 SYGVKD. The CDR3 extends over 15 amino acids.

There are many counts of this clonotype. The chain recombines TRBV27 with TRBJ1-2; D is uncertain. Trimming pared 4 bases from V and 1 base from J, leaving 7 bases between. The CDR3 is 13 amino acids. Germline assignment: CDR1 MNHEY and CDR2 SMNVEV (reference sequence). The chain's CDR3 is CASSYGSNYGYTF. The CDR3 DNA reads TGTGCCAGCAGTTATGGCAGTAACTATGGCTACACCTTC.

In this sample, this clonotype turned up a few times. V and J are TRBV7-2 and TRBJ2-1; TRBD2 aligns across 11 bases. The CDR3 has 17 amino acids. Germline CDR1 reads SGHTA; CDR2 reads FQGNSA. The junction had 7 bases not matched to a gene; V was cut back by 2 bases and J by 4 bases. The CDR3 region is CASSLHFGTSGYNEQFF. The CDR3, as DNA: TGTGCCAGCAGCTTACATTTTGGGACTAGCGGTTACAATGAGCAGTTCTTC.

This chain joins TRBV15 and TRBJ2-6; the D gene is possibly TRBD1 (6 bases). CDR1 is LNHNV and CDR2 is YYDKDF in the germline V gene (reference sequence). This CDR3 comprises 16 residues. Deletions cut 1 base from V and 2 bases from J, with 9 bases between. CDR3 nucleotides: TGTGCCACCAGCAGAGTTGAGGGGGCTGGGGCCAACGTCCTGACTTTC. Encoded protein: CATSRVEGAGANVLTF.

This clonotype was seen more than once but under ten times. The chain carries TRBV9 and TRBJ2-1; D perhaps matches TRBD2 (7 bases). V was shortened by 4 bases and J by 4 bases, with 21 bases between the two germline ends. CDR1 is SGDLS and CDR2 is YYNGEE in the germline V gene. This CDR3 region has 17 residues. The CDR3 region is CASSPRVGGPYYNEQFF. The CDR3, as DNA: TGTGCCAGCAGCCCTCGTGTGGGGGGGCCCTATTACAATGAGCAGTTCTTC. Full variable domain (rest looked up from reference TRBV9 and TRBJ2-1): DSGVTQTPKHLITATGQRVTLRCSPRSGDLSVYWYQQSLDQGLQFLIQYYNGEERAKGNILERFSAQQFPDLHSELNLSSLELGDSALYFCASSPRVGGPYYNEQFFGPGTRLTVL.

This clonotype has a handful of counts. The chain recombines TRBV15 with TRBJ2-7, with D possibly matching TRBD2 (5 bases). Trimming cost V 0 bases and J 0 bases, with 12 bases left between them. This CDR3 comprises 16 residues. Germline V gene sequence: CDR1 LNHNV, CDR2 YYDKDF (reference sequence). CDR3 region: CATSREALAASYEQYF. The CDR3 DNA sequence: TGTGCCACCAGCAGAGAAGCGCTAGCCGCCTCCTACGAGCAGTACTTC.

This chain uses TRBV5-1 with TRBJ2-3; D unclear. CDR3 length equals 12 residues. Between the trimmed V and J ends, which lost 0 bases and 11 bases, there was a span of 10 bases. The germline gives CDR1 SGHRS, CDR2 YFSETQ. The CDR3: CASSLAPVVQYF. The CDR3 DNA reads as TGCGCCAGCAGCTTGGCCCCGGTGGTGCAGTATTTT.